Sequencing of this TCR beta chain was carried out in a study of vaccination and CD4 T cells after COVID-19. Study as a whole: SARS-CoV-2 had been detected by nasal swab PCR in convalescent patients; several were mild, one severe. Typically, post-vaccine samples were obtained a median roughly 75 days after dose two, within a range of 14 to 241.

Study results and caveats: Convalescent patients gained a median about 90% of their reactive clones only post-vaccination. Counts of SARS-CoV-2-reactive clonotypes had a median that went from roughly 21 to 40, a nonsignificant change.

Per germline, CDR1 MRHNA and CDR2 SNTAGT. The length of the CDR3 is 13 residues. Between the trimmed V and J ends, which lost 2 bases and 5 bases, there was a span of 8 bases. TCRdb reprocessed the PCR reads via MiXCR and lists one record per CDR3 protein. Among about 18,000 distinct CDR3 sequences listed, less than 80% were seen once. Concerning this clonotype: Its antigen is currently unknown.

The TCR was taken from a human donor who had recovered from COVID-19. This chain connects TRBV6-4 to TRBJ2-3; unclear D gene. The specimen comprised CD4+ T cells from blood, sampled before SARS-CoV-2 vaccination. CDR3 sequence (DNA): TGTGCCAGCAGTGACACGTGGTTAGATACGCAGTATTTT. Translating it yields CASSDTWLDTQYF.